This T cell receptor (beta chain) was profiled in a study of vaccination and CD4 T cells after COVID-19. Study-wide background: Two of the convalescents were Hispanic, and convalescents were six males and four females. Blood was drawn a median around 73 days post second dose, range 14 to 241. As a positive control, some control cultures were given a CEFX pool, while others were given an HIV-1 Nef pool or no peptide.

With the Oncomine TCR Beta short-read assay, DNA from cultured CD4+ T cells was sequenced. Using its own MiXCR run on the PCR reads, TCRdb lists one record per CDR3 protein. The data contain about 20,000 distinct CDR3 sequences, roughly three fifths of them singletons. Comments on this clonotype: Its antigen is still unknown.

Treatment indicated: approximately nine-day PBMC culture with coronavirus spike peptide pools or control peptides (ViraFEST assay). The V gene end was trimmed by 8 bases and the J gene end by 0 bases; junction bases not matched to a gene: 6. Germline CDR1 reads SQVTM; CDR2 reads ANQGSEA. There are 13 residues in the CDR3. Sequenced sample: CD4+ T cells from blood, cultured in vitro. The rearrangement links TRBV29-1 to TRBJ1-2, with 7 bases lining up with TRBD1. This receptor was identified in a human donor who had recovered from COVID-19. CDR3 sequence (DNA): TGCAGCACTAGGACAGGACCTAACTATGGCTACACCTTC. Amino acid sequence: CSTRTGPNYGYTF.